This TCR beta chain derives from a study of human thymus T cells. The CDR3 totals 12 residues. V lost 2 bases and J 4 bases, leaving 6 bases between the germline ends. Per germline, CDR1 ENHRY and CDR2 SYGVKD. This table comes from immunoSEQ multiplex PCR, and its TCRdb copy is limited to in-frame clones, with some not included. Among 55,000 to 70,000 clones listed, over 85% were seen once. The sequenced sample was blood. This chain uses TRBV10-3 with TRBJ2-7; no firm D call. The TCR was taken from a boy in the first two years of life with a congenital heart defect but otherwise immunologically healthy. The CDR3 bases are TGTGCCATCAGTGAGGACATTTACGAGCAGTACTTC. Translating gives CAISEDIYEQYF.